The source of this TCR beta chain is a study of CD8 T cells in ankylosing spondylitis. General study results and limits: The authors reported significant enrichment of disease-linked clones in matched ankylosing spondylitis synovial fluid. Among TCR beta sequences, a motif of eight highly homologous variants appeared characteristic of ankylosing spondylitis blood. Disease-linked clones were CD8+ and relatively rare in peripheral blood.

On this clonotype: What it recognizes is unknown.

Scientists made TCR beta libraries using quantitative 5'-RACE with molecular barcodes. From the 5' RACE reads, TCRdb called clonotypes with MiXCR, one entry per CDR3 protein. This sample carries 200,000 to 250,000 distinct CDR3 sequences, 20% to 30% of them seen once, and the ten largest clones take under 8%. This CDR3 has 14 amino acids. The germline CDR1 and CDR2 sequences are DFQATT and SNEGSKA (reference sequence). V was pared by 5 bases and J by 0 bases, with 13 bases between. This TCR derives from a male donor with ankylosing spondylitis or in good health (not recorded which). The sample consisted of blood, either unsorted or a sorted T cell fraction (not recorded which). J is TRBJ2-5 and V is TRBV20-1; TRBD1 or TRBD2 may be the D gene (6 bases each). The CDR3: CSAGPGDYQETQYF. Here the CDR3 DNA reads TGCAGTGCTGGACCAGGGGACTACCAAGAGACCCAGTACTTC.